This TCR beta chain was sequenced during a study of T-cell reconstitution after alpha-beta-depleted transplantation in children. This clonotype was seen at least ten times. V was shortened by 1 base and J by 9 bases, with 18 bases between the two germline ends. The germline gives CDR1 MNHEY, CDR2 SMNVEV (reference sequence). This CDR3 spans 15 amino acids. Construction of the TCRbeta library involved unique molecular identifiers. Each CDR3 protein is one row after TCRdb ran MiXCR on the PCR reads. Altogether roughly 500,000 distinct CDR3 sequences are present, more than 9% being singletons, with the ten largest covering 2%.

The sequences come from PBMCs, collected before TCRalphabeta/CD19-depleted stem cell transplant. The gene calls are TRBV27 and TRBJ2-5; D possibly corresponds to TRBD1 (5 bases). The clonotype was recovered from a child aged 2 to 10 with inherited bone marrow failure, due to receive a stem cell transplant. In DNA form, the CDR3 reads TGTGCCAGCAGTTTATTACCAGGGCCTTCCAAGGCCCAGTACTTC. Translating it yields CASSLLPGPSKAQYF.